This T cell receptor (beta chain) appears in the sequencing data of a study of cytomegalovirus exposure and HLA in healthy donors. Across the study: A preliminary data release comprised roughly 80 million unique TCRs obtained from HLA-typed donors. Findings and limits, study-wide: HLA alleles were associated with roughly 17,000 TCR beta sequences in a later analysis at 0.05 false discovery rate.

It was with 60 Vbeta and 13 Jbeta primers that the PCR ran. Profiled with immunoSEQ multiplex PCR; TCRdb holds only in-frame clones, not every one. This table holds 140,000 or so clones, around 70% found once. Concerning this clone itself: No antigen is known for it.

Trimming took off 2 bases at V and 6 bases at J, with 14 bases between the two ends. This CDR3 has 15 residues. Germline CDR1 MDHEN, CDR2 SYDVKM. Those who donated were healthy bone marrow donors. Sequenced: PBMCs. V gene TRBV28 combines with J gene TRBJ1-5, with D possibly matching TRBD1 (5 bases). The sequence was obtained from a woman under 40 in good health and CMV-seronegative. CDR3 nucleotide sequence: TGTGCCAGCAGTTTACTACCGGGACTTGGTCAGCCCCAGCATTTT. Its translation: CASSLLPGLGQPQHF.